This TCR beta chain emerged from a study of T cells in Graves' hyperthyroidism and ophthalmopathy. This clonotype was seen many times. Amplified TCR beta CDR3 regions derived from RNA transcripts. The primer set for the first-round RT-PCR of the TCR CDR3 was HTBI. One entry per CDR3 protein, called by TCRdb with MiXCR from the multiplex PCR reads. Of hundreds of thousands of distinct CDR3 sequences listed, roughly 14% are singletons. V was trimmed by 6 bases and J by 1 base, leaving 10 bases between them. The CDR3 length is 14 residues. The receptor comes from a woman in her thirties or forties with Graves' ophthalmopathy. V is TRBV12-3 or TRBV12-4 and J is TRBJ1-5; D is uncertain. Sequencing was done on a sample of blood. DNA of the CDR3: TGTGCCAGCAGCCACAGTGGAAGCAATCAGCCCCAGCATTTT. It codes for CASSHSGSNQPQHF.